This TCR beta chain comes out of a study of T cell repertoires in cytomegalovirus infection. Across the study: It was recently identified HLA-C-restricted and well-studied HLA-B-restricted CMV epitopes that the study used. In public TCR beta signatures, there were indications of both CMV infection and matching HLA type.

Overall study results and limits: The study identified carriers of CMV plus the relevant HLA from cumulative public TCR beta family frequency. Across the ex vivo response, the dominant clonotypes were HLA-C-restricted CMV-specific TCR beta clonotypes.

Germline V gives CDR1 DFQATT, CDR2 SNEGSKA (reference sequence). CDR3 size: 15 residues. Trimming took 4 bases from V and 5 from J; bases not matched to a gene: 12. Concerning this clonotype itself: Its antigen remains unknown.

TCRdb itself ran the reads through MiXCR, one entry per CDR3 protein. The sample carries 250,000 to 300,000 distinct CDR3 sequences, 22% recorded once. This clonotype was sampled from a human donor in good health (CMV status not recorded). Some clones in this sample may be carry-over from other donors' samples. The specimen was cultured PBMCs, collected from culture after CMV antigen stimulation. The chain couples TRBV20-1 to TRBJ2-5; 8 nucleotides agree with TRBD2. In DNA form, the CDR3 reads TGCAGTGCTACCTATGACAGCGGGAGTGTCGAGACCCAGTACTTC. It yields the protein CSATYDSGSVETQYF.